These 30 T cell receptor beta chains originate from one sample sequenced in a study of metastatic and nonmetastatic thyroid tumors (TCRdb year 2020). Before undergoing thyroid surgery, none of the patients had been given any kind of treatment. The method behind the library was PCR. Sequenced using an Illumina HiSeq 4000. The raw public reads went through TCRdb reprocessing: fastp at Q25, MiXCR clone calling, in-frame beta chains kept. The sample profile shows 20,000 to 25,000 clones; roughly 36% of them were found once. The top ten clones comprise 22% of the sample. Material: blood. The receptors were sampled from a male donor with papillary thyroid cancer or a benign thyroid nodule (not recorded which). Some clones in this sample may be carry-over from other donors' samples.

The rearrangement links TRBV30 to TRBJ2-3, with 11 bases matching TRBD1. CDR3 length: 15 amino acids. CDR1 is GTSNPN and CDR2 is SVGIG in the germline V gene (reference sequence). The J segment lost 6 bases and the V segment lost 0 bases, leaving 5 bases of the junction unmatched. The CDR3, as DNA: TGTGCCTGGAGTGTAGGGACAGGGGGTTTGGATACGCAGTATTTT. Translated, it gives CAWSVGTGGLDTQYF.

At least ten counts were recorded for this clone. The chain recombines TRBV5-5 with TRBJ1-3, with unresolved D. Trimming cost V 4 bases and J 1 base, with 9 bases left between them. The CDR3 totals 14 residues. Germline loops: CDR1 SGHKS, CDR2 YYEKEE (reference sequence). CDR3 region: CASSSEGSGNTIYF. CDR3 DNA sequence: TGTGCCAGCAGCAGCGAGGGTTCTGGAAACACCATATATTTT.

This clone was detected many times. This may come from a read error, since a much larger clone is one base off. The conserved phenylalanine or tryptophan is not found at the CDR3 terminus, so this likely reflects a read error. The gene calls are TRBV5-4 and TRBJ2-1, with a possible D match to TRBD1 (5 bases). V was cut by 4 bases and J by 0 bases, with 8 bases left in between. Germline V gene sequence: CDR1 SGHNT, CDR2 YYREEE (reference sequence). The CDR3 sequence is 14 residues long. CDR3 sequence reads: CASSARGSYNEQFV. The CDR3 nucleotides are TGTGCCAGCAGCGCTAGGGGCTCCTACAATGAGCAGTTCGTC.

This chain links TRBV13 with TRBJ2-7; no clear D gene. V lost 2 bases to trimming and J lost 4 bases, with 9 bases between them. Germline V gene lookup returns CDR1 PRHDT and CDR2 FYEKMQ (reference sequence). This CDR3 has 13 residues. As DNA, the CDR3 is TGTGCCAGCAGCTTAAGCCCAAAATACGAGCAGTACTTC. Protein sequence: CASSLSPKYEQYF.

This chain connects TRBV6-2 or TRBV6-3 to TRBJ1-2, with TRBD1 matching over 8 bases. V trimming: 0 bases; J trimming: 4 bases; junction bases outside the gene matches: 4. The CDR3 loop spans 15 amino acids. Germline assignment: CDR1 MNHEY and CDR2 SVGEGT. Here the CDR3 DNA reads TGTGCCAGCAGTTACTCCCCACAGGGGGTCTATGGCTACACCTTC. Protein: CASSYSPQGVYGYTF.

The chain is built from TRBV28 and TRBJ2-7; 8 bases match TRBD2. V was pared by 6 bases and J by 1 base, with 5 bases of the junction left unmatched. CDR3 length: 14 amino acids. Germline-derived CDR1 and CDR2 are MDHEN and SYDVKM. CDR3 bases: TGTGCCAGCAGCACGGCGGGAGGATCCTACGAGCAGTACTTC. Translation: CASSTAGGSYEQYF.

The chain combines TRBV11-2 with TRBJ2-3; D is unclear. This CDR3 has 16 residues. The ends were cut back, 1 base at V and 5 bases at J, with 16 bases in the middle. Germline V gene data show CDR1 as SGHAT and CDR2 as FQNNGV. Here the CDR3 DNA reads TGTGCCAGCAGCTTAGGCAGAGTTCCGGGCATAGATACGCAGTATTTT. Residues: CASSLGRVPGIDTQYF.

This clone was seen at least ten times. This sample also contains other DNA sequences that code for the same CDR3. The gene calls are TRBV15 and TRBJ2-3, with 9 bases that match TRBD2. The CDR3 covers 17 residues. CDR1 and CDR2 (germline): LNHNV, YYDKDF (reference sequence). V gave up 0 bases and J gave up 6 bases; unmatched junction bases: 10. CDR3 residues: CATSRDQASGIADTQYF. CDR3 nucleotides: TGTGCCACCAGCAGAGATCAGGCTAGCGGGATAGCGGATACGCAGTATTTT.

The chain uses TRBV30 and TRBJ2-5, with 9 bases lining up with TRBD2. The CDR3 totals 14 residues. V was clipped by 0 bases and J by 4 bases; unmatched bases: 3. Germline CDR1 and CDR2: GTSNPN and SVGIG (reference sequence). For the CDR3, the DNA is TGTGCCTGGAGTGTACTTAGCGGGGGAGAGACCCAGTACTTC. Its translation: CAWSVLSGGETQYF.

Ten or more counts support this clone. The chain uses TRBV9 and TRBJ2-7; tentative D call: TRBD2 (6 bases). The CDR3 is made up of 13 amino acids. Germline CDR1 and CDR2: SGDLS and YYNGEE. The V end was cut by 2 bases, the J end by 7 bases, with 13 bases between. The CDR3 region has the DNA TGTGCCAGCAGCGTTAGCGGAGCCCAGGAGCAGTACTTC. Its protein is CASSVSGAQEQYF.

Many counts were recorded for this clone. V usage is TRBV27 and J usage is TRBJ1-5; D possibly corresponds to TRBD1 (6 bases). This CDR3 is 18 amino acids long. CDR1 and CDR2 (germline): MNHEY, SMNVEV (reference sequence). The V gene lost 2 bases and the J gene lost 0 bases, with 17 bases spanning the gap. CDR3 protein: CASSLRPVGGASNQPQHF. For the CDR3, the DNA is TGTGCCAGCAGTTTAAGGCCCGTAGGGGGGGCTAGCAATCAGCCCCAGCATTTT.

This clone came up many times. The J gene is TRBJ2-3, the V gene TRBV7-2; D unresolved. V lost 4 bases and J lost 6, with 14 bases in between. This CDR3 is built from 14 residues. Germline V gives CDR1 SGHTA, CDR2 FQGNSA. The CDR3 coding sequence is TGTGCCAGCAGCTCAGCCCGTTTTTCGGATACGCAGTATTTT. Its translation is CASSSARFSDTQYF.

This chain uses TRBV20-1 with TRBJ1-1; 10 nucleotides align to TRBD1. Trimming cost V 6 bases and J 3 bases; bases outside gene matches: 4. The V gene's germline CDR1 is DFQATT and CDR2 SNEGSKA (reference sequence). The CDR3 has 13 amino acids. The CDR3 sequence is CSAKDRGDTEAFF. The CDR3 DNA is TGCAGTGCAAAGGACAGGGGGGACACTGAAGCTTTCTTT.

This chain uses TRBV30 with TRBJ1-2; 9 bases fit TRBD1. Germline V gene sequence: CDR1 GTSNPN, CDR2 SVGIG (reference sequence). The trim removed 8 bases at V and 8 bases at J, leaving 12 bases unmatched. The CDR3 loop spans 13 amino acids. This CDR3 is CARRPTGGAGYTF. CDR3 nucleotides: TGTGCCAGGCGACCCACAGGGGGCGCGGGCTACACCTTC.

This clone came up many times. This may be a read error, as it is one base from a much larger clone. Lacking the conserved final phenylalanine or tryptophan, this CDR3 likely reflects a read error. The chain links TRBV20-1 to TRBJ2-1, with 11 bases fitting TRBD2. Trimming cost V 4 bases and J 0 bases; bases outside gene matches: 5. The CDR3 is 16 residues long. CDR1 is DFQATT, CDR2 SNEGSKA, per germline (reference sequence). Here the CDR3 DNA reads TGCAGTGCTATAGCTGGACTAGCGGGCTCCTACAATGAGCAGTTCGTC. Translated, it gives CSAIAGLAGSYNEQFV.

In this sample, this clone turned up many times. The chain carries TRBV6-2 or TRBV6-3 and TRBJ2-3; TRBD2 matches 10 bases. V lost 7 bases to trimming and J lost 9 bases; unmatched junction nucleotides: 4. In germline, CDR1 is MNHEY, CDR2 SVGEGT. There are 12 residues in the CDR3. The CDR3 nucleotides read TGTGCCAGCACAAGTAGCGGGAGGACGCAGTATTTT. Translating gives CASTSSGRTQYF.

In this sample, this clone turned up a few times. This sample includes further DNA sequences coding for the same CDR3. The genes are TRBV6-4 and TRBJ2-3; 13 bases line up with TRBD2. CDR3 length: 15 amino acids. V gave up 2 bases and J gave up 4 bases; unmatched junction bases: 0. Germline values: CDR1 MRHNA, CDR2 SNTAGT. CDR3 sequence (DNA): TGTGCCAGCAGTGACGGGACTAGCGGGGCAGATACGCAGTATTTT. Amino acid sequence: CASSDGTSGADTQYF.

V gene TRBV5-1 combines with J gene TRBJ1-5; 7 bases align to TRBD1. Losses at the gene ends were 2 bases for V and 2 bases for J; bases not matched to a gene: 13. This CDR3 is 18 amino acids long. CDR1 is SGHRS, CDR2 YFSETQ, per germline. DNA of the CDR3: TGCGCCAGCAGCTTATTCGGCGACAGGGTGGCCCGCAATCAGCCCCAGCATTTT. Translating it yields CASSLFGDRVARNQPQHF.

This clone was counted many times. The rearrangement uses TRBV7-3 and TRBJ2-3, with 8 bases identical to TRBD2. After removal of 5 bases from V and 3 bases from J, the junction contained 10 bases not matched to a gene. Germline CDR1 reads SGHTA; CDR2 reads FQGTGA. This CDR3 contains 16 residues. CDR3 coding DNA: TGTGCCAGCAGCAAGGGGACTAGTGGGTTTACAGATACGCAGTATTTT. The encoded protein is CASSKGTSGFTDTQYF.

The rearrangement uses TRBV30 and TRBJ2-2; 11 bases line up with TRBD2. The ends lost 6 bases at V and 5 bases at J; junction bases unmatched: 5. The germline CDR1 and CDR2 sequences are GTSNPN and SVGIG (reference sequence). This CDR3 is built from 14 residues. The CDR3 DNA is TGTGCCTGTATCGGGACTAGCGGAACCGGGGAGCTGTTTTTT. It specifies CACIGTSGTGELFF.

This clone was seen a handful of times. The chain carries TRBV4-1 and TRBJ2-1; 8 nucleotides agree with TRBD1. Germline V CDR1 and CDR2: MGHRA, YSYEKL. The J segment lost 2 bases and the V segment lost 4 bases, leaving 16 bases of the junction unmatched. There are 19 residues in the CDR3. The CDR3 loop reads CASSPSFRLGQGPYNEQFF. The CDR3 DNA reads TGCGCCAGCAGCCCTTCGTTTCGCCTTGGACAGGGACCCTACAATGAGCAGTTCTTC.

The gene calls are TRBV13 and TRBJ1-1, with TRBD1 identical over 7 bases. Germline CDR1 is PRHDT and CDR2 is FYEKMQ (reference sequence). The CDR3 covers 15 residues. The V and J ends lost 6 bases and 0 bases, in that order; junction bases with no gene match: 7. The CDR3 DNA sequence: TGTGCCAGCAGTCGCCCACAGGGGATGAACACTGAAGCTTTCTTT. This sequence encodes CASSRPQGMNTEAFF. The full variable domain, completed using reference TRBV13 and TRBJ1-1, is AAGVIQSPRHLIKEKRETATLKCYPIPRHDTVYWYQQGPGQDPQFLISFYEKMQSDKGSIPDRFSAQQFSDYHSELNMSSLELGDSALYFCASSRPQGMNTEAFFGQGTRLTVV.

This clone was recorded many times. The rearrangement joins TRBV6-1 to TRBJ1-2; perhaps TRBD1 as D (6 bases). The CDR3 has 15 amino acids. Germline values: CDR1 MNHNS, CDR2 SASEGT. Deletions cut 1 base from V and 6 bases from J, with 15 bases between. The DNA of the CDR3 is TGTGCCAGCAGTGAAGGGGAGACAGGTTTAAATGGCTACACCTTC. As protein: CASSEGETGLNGYTF.

The chain is built from TRBV27 and TRBJ2-7; possible D gene TRBD2, 5 bases. This CDR3 has 14 amino acids. V shed 3 bases and J shed 0 bases, with 9 bases lying between them. Germline V CDR1 and CDR2: MNHEY, SMNVEV (reference sequence). The CDR3 protein is CASSFFRGSYEQYF. The DNA for the CDR3 is TGTGCCAGCAGTTTTTTCCGGGGCTCCTACGAGCAGTACTTC.

This chain uses TRBV20-1 with TRBJ1-5; D not certain. V gave up 0 bases and J gave up 5 bases, with 14 bases separating them. The CDR3 is made up of 15 amino acids. CDR1 is DFQATT, CDR2 SNEGSKA, per germline (reference sequence). CDR3 region: CSARDPSGDYQPQHF. The CDR3 DNA sequence: TGCAGTGCTAGAGATCCCTCAGGAGATTATCAGCCCCAGCATTTT.

The chain combines TRBV30 with TRBJ1-2; D call uncertain. Germline CDR1 GTSNPN, CDR2 SVGIG (reference sequence). With 2 bases removed from V and 2 bases from J, the gap between germline ends came to 9 bases. The CDR3 has 13 residues. This CDR3 is CAWSITRNYGYTF. DNA of the CDR3: TGTGCCTGGAGTATAACAAGAAACTATGGCTACACCTTC.

This clone was recorded at least ten times. This chain uses TRBV29-1 with TRBJ1-1, with 8 bases matching TRBD1. The germline gives CDR1 SQVTM, CDR2 ANQGSEA. With V trimmed by 3 bases and J by 4 bases, 7 bases remained unmatched. The CDR3 is 14 amino acids. The CDR3 loop reads CSVDLRQGSTEAFF. In DNA, the CDR3 is TGCAGCGTTGACCTTAGACAGGGGAGCACTGAAGCTTTCTTT.

This clone was detected a few times. This chain links TRBV12-3 or TRBV12-4 with TRBJ1-1, with 9 bases that match TRBD1. The ends lost 6 bases at V and 2 bases at J; junction bases unmatched: 1. The CDR3 covers 13 residues. This CDR3 is CASRGQGNTEAFF. The CDR3 DNA reads TGTGCCAGCAGGGGACAGGGCAACACTGAAGCTTTCTTT.

This chain links TRBV10-3 with TRBJ1-6; 7 positions agree with TRBD1. Germline V gene sequence: CDR1 ENHRY, CDR2 SYGVKD. CDR3 length equals 14 residues. V shed 8 bases, J shed 8 bases, and the junction held 9 bases outside the gene matches. CDR3 loop: CAICYKGADSPLHF. In DNA form, the CDR3 reads TGTGCCATCTGTTATAAGGGGGCTGATTCACCCCTCCACTTT.

The chain's CDR3 is CASTQLAGGPNEQFF. Here the CDR3 DNA reads TGTGCCAGTACGCAACTAGCGGGGGGGCCCAATGAGCAGTTCTTC. V is TRBV19 and J is TRBJ2-1; 13 positions agree with TRBD2. The J segment lost 6 bases and the V segment lost 7 bases, leaving 6 bases of the junction unmatched. This CDR3 contains 15 residues. CDR1 and CDR2 from the germline V gene are LNHDA and SQIVND (reference sequence).